The 28 T cell receptor beta chains below were found in one sample sequenced in a study of T cells expressing NK-cell markers (dated by TCRdb to the early 2020s). Libraries came from 5' RACE. TCRdb records Illumina HiSeq 2000 as the sequencer. The reads were reprocessed in TCRdb, with one entry per CDR3 protein sequence and no accompanying DNA. The sample's records list a few hundred thousand distinct CDR3 sequences. Of the sample, over 4% falls within the top ten clones. The sequencing sample was made of blood T cells: a sorted CD56 or NKG2C T cell subset, CD4+ or CD8+ T cells, or bulk PBMC T cells (not recorded which). The receptors stem from a man aged 18 to 69 in good health.

This chain connects TRBV7-9 to TRBJ2-7; TCRdb picks TRBD2, but there is no DNA to check that call. The CDR3 runs to 14 residues. Germline CDR1 reads SEHNR; CDR2 reads FQNEAQ (reference sequence). CDR3: CASSPGTLAYEQYF.

The chain recombines TRBV20-1 with TRBJ1-5; TCRdb indicates TRBD1, and absent DNA this call remains unverified. CDR1 DFQATT and CDR2 SNEGSKA come from the germline V gene (reference sequence). This CDR3 is 16 amino acids long. The CDR3 loop is CSARDAGTPRDQPQHF.

This rearrangement joins TRBV6-5 to TRBJ1-2. Germline V gives CDR1 MNHEY, CDR2 SVGAGI. CDR3 size: 15 residues. The CDR3 loop is CASSYSNRQAYGYTF.

The rearrangement joins TRBV7-2 to TRBJ2-1; TCRdb reports TRBD2, a call that lacks DNA to check it against. The V gene's germline CDR1 is SGHTA and CDR2 FQGNSA. The CDR3 is 15 residues long. The CDR3 sequence is CASSSRLVVSNEQFF.

This rearrangement joins TRBV4-2 to TRBJ2-7; TCRdb gives TRBD1 as the D gene, but with no DNA this cannot be confirmed. The CDR3 extends over 14 amino acids. Germline V gives CDR1 LGHNA, CDR2 YNFKEQ. CDR3 sequence: CASSRGGTTYEQYF.

This sequence joins TRBV12-3 or TRBV12-4 and TRBJ1-1. CDR3 length: 13 residues. CDR3 region: CASSLASRSEAFF.

The chain employs TRBV9 and TRBJ2-5; the TCRdb D gene call, TRBD2, has no DNA to confirm it. Germline values: CDR1 SGDLS, CDR2 YYNGEE. The CDR3 contains 15 residues. CDR3 in amino acids: CASSSRSGLRETQYF.

This chain joins TRBV6-2 or TRBV6-3 and TRBJ2-3; TCRdb calls TRBD1, which cannot be checked without DNA. The CDR3 is 13 amino acids. CDR1 and CDR2 from the germline V gene are MNHEY and SVGEGT. CDR3 region: CASRGTGVDTQYF.

The chain is built from TRBV20-1 and TRBJ1-5; TCRdb picks TRBD1, but there is no DNA to check that call. The CDR3 contains 15 residues. CDR1 and CDR2 (germline): DFQATT, SNEGSKA (reference sequence). The CDR3 sequence: CSASRGGRRNQPQHF.

The chain links TRBV5-1 to TRBJ1-1; TCRdb returns TRBD1, unconfirmable since there is no DNA. CDR1 is SGHRS, CDR2 YFSETQ, per germline. There are 13 residues in the CDR3. The CDR3 is CASSLEARAEAFF.

V usage is TRBV12-3 or TRBV12-4 and J usage is TRBJ2-5; the TCRdb call, TRBD1, lacks DNA for checking. The CDR3 has 15 amino acids. CDR3 loop: CASSSYRDRQETQYF.

This sequence joins TRBV2 and TRBJ2-6; TCRdb's D call, TRBD1, is unchecked because there is no DNA. CDR1 and CDR2 from the germline V gene are SNHLY and FYNNEI. There are 17 residues in the CDR3. The CDR3 loop reads CASSTGAFSSGANVLTF.

The chain's CDR3 is CSASAQGFGEQFF. This rearrangement joins TRBV20-1 to TRBJ2-1; TCRdb names TRBD1, which stays unverified in the absence of DNA. The CDR3 is 13 amino acids. Germline V gives CDR1 DFQATT, CDR2 SNEGSKA (reference sequence).

This chain uses TRBV11-1 with TRBJ2-5; TCRdb returns TRBD1, unconfirmable since there is no DNA. Germline V gives CDR1 SGHAT, CDR2 FQDESV (reference sequence). The CDR3 covers 19 residues. CDR3 in amino acids: CASSLGFGTGFLDRETQYF.

This rearrangement joins TRBV5-6 to TRBJ2-7; TCRdb's D gene call, TRBD1, goes unchecked for lack of DNA. Per germline, CDR1 SGHDT and CDR2 YYEEEE. The CDR3 consists of 13 residues. This chain's CDR3 is CASRYRGLYEQYF.

The CDR3 loop is CASSRRGQEISYNEQFF. The V and J genes are TRBV18 and TRBJ2-1; as DNA is missing, the TRBD1 call by TCRdb cannot be tested. The CDR3 runs 17 residues. In germline, CDR1 is KGHSH, CDR2 LQKENI.

The chain combines TRBV20-1 with TRBJ2-1; TCRdb selects TRBD1, and the lack of DNA leaves this call unchecked. The germline V gene has CDR1 DFQATT and CDR2 SNEGSKA (reference sequence). The CDR3 sequence is 15 residues long. CDR3 protein: CSAGANPSSYNEQFF.

The rearrangement joins TRBV29-1 to TRBJ1-1. The CDR3 extends over 11 amino acids. Germline loops: CDR1 SQVTM, CDR2 ANQGSEA. This chain's CDR3 is CSVEVAGTPFF.

The chain couples TRBV29-1 to TRBJ2-5. CDR1 is SQVTM and CDR2 is ANQGSEA in the germline V gene. The CDR3 extends over 15 amino acids. The CDR3 loop is CSVTGGAGPQETQYF.

The V and J genes are TRBV2 and TRBJ1-2. The length of the CDR3 is 15 residues. The germline gives CDR1 SNHLY, CDR2 FYNNEI. The CDR3: CASSEAEYSNDGYTF.

The rearrangement links TRBV27 to TRBJ1-5; with no DNA, the TCRdb D assignment of TRBD1 cannot be verified. The CDR3 has 13 amino acids. CDR1 and CDR2 from the germline V gene are MNHEY and SMNVEV (reference sequence). CDR3: CASSHRGPASQHF.

The rearrangement uses TRBV6-5 and TRBJ1-5; TCRdb's D gene call, TRBD1, goes unchecked for lack of DNA. From germline, CDR1 is MNHEY and CDR2 SVGAGI. This CDR3 has 12 amino acids. CDR3 sequence reads: CASRQGSQPQHF.

This chain connects TRBV7-2 to TRBJ2-7; there is no DNA to check the TCRdb D call of TRBD2. CDR1 and CDR2 from the germline V gene are SGHTA and FQGNSA. The CDR3 spans 14 residues. This CDR3 is CASTVTSGAYEQYF.

The J gene is TRBJ2-1, the V gene TRBV24-1; TCRdb selects TRBD2, and the lack of DNA leaves this call unchecked. Germline V gives CDR1 KGHDR, CDR2 SFDVKD. The length of the CDR3 is 16 residues. CDR3: CATSDRTSGGYNEQFF.

The V call is TRBV2, the J call TRBJ2-5; as DNA is missing, the TRBD1 call by TCRdb cannot be tested. Germline CDR1 SNHLY, CDR2 FYNNEI. This CDR3 region has 13 residues. The chain's CDR3 is CASMGRSGQTQYF.

The chain employs TRBV29-1 and TRBJ2-7; TCRdb gives TRBD1 as the D gene, but with no DNA this cannot be confirmed. The CDR3 covers 14 residues. The germline V gene encodes CDR1 SQVTM and CDR2 ANQGSEA. The CDR3 sequence: CSVAQDRAISEQYF.

This chain links TRBV29-1 with TRBJ2-3; TCRdb reports TRBD1, a call that lacks DNA to check it against. CDR1 and CDR2 (germline): SQVTM, ANQGSEA. This CDR3 contains 12 residues. CDR3 in amino acids: CSVEGPQGTQYF.

CDR3: CASSLGSGQGAYEQFF. V and J are TRBV7-7 and TRBJ2-1; TCRdb indicates TRBD1, and absent DNA this call remains unverified. This CDR3 spans 16 amino acids. In germline, CDR1 is SSHAT, CDR2 FNYEAQ (reference sequence). Filled out from reference TRBV7-7 and TRBJ2-1, the complete variable domain reads GAGVSQSPRYKVTKRGQDVTLRCDPISSHATLYWYQQALGQGPEFLTYFNYEAQPDKSGLPSDRFSAERPEGSISTLTIQRTEQRDSAMYRCASSLGSGQGAYEQFFGPGTRLTVL.